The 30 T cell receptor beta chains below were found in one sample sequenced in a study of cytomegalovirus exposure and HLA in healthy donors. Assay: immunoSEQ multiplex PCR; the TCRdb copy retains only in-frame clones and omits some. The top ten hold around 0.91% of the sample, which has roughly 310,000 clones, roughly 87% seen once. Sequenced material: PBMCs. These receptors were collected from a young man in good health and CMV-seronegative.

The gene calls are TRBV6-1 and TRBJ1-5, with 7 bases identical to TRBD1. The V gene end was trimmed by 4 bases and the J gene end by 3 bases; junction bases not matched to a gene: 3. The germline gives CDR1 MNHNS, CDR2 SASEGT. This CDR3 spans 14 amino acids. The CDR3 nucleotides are TGTGCCAGCAGTGGACAGGGCGACAATCAGCCCCAGCATTTT. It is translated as CASSGQGDNQPQHF.

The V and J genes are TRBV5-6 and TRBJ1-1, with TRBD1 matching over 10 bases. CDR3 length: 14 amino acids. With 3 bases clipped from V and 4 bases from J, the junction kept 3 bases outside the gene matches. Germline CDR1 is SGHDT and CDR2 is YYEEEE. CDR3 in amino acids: CASSWRTGGTEAFF. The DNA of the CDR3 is TGTGCCAGCAGCTGGAGGACAGGGGGCACTGAAGCTTTCTTT.

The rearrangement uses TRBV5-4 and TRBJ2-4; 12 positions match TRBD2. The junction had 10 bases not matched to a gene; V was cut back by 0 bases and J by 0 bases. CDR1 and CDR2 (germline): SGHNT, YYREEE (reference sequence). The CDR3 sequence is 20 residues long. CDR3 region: CASSLGTSGGTLLAKNIQYF. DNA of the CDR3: TGTGCCAGCAGCTTGGGAACTAGCGGGGGGACTTTATTAGCCAAAAACATTCAGTACTTC.

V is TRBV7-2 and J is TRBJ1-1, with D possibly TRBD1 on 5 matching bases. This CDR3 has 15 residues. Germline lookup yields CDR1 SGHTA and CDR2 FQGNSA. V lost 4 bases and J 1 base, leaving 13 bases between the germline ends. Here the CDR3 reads CASSSYDSPNTEAFF. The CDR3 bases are TGTGCCAGCAGCTCATACGACAGCCCGAACACTGAAGCTTTCTTT.

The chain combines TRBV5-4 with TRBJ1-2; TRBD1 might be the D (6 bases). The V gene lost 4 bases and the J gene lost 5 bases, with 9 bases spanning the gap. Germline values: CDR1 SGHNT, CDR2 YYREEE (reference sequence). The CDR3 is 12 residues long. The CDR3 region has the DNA TGTGCCAGCAGCACCCAGGGGTATGGCTACACCTTC. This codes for CASSTQGYGYTF.

CDR3 coding DNA: TGTGCCAGCAGTCCCCGGGACAGGGGATCCCTCGAGCAGTACTTC. Translating gives CASSPRDRGSLEQYF. The J gene is TRBJ2-7, the V gene TRBV27, with TRBD1 matching 10 bases. The CDR3 covers 15 residues. V trimming: 5 bases; J trimming: 6 bases; junction bases outside the gene matches: 10. Per the germline V gene, CDR1 is MNHEY and CDR2 is SMNVEV (reference sequence).

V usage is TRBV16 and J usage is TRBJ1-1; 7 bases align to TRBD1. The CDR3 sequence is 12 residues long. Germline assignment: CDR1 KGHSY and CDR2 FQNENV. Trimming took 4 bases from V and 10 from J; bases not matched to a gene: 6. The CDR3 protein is CASSRTNRGAFF. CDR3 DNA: TGTGCCAGCAGCCGGACAAACAGGGGAGCTTTCTTT.

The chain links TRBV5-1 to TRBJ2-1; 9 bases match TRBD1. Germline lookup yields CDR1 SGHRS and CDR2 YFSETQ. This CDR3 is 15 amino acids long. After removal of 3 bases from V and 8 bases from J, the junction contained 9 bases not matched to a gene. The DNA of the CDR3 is TGCGCCAGCAGCTGGGGGACAGGGCGGACGGATGAGCAGTTCTTC. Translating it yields CASSWGTGRTDEQFF.

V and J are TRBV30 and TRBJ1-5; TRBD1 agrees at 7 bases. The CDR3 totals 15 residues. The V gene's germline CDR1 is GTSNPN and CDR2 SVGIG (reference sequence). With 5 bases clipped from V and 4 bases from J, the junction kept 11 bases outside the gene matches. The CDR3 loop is CAWVAAGTVNQPQHF. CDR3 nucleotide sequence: TGTGCCTGGGTAGCAGCCGGGACAGTTAATCAGCCCCAGCATTTT.

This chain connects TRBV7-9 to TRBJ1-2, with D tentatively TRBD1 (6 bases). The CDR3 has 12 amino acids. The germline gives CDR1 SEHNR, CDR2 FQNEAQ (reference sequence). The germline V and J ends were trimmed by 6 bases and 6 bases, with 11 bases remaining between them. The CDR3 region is CASRNPGDGYTF. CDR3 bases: TGTGCCAGCAGGAACCCAGGGGATGGCTACACCTTC.

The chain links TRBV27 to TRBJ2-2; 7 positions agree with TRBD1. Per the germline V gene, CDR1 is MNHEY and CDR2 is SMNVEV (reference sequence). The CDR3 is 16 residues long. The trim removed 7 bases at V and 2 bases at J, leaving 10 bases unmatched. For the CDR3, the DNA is TGTGCCAGCAAAAACTCCGGGACAGCCAACACCGGGGAGCTGTTTTTT. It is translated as CASKNSGTANTGELFF.

The CDR3 protein is CASSINRGYTGELFF. In DNA form, the CDR3 reads TGTGCCAGTAGTATCAACAGGGGGTATACCGGGGAGCTGTTTTTT. The genes are TRBV19 and TRBJ2-2, with TRBD1 matching 8 bases. V gave up 3 bases and J gave up 5 bases; unmatched junction bases: 5. The CDR3 loop spans 15 amino acids. Germline V CDR1 and CDR2: LNHDA, SQIVND (reference sequence). The full variable domain, its missing parts supplied by reference TRBV19 and TRBJ2-2, is DGGITQSPKYLFRKEGQNVTLSCEQNLNHDAMYWYRQDPGQGLRLIYYSQIVNDFQKGDIAEGYSVSREKKESFPLTVTSAQKNPTAFYLCASSINRGYTGELFFGEGSRLTVL.

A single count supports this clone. The CDR3 is CASSSTSGGSGANVLTF. DNA of the CDR3: TGCGCCAGCAGCTCGACTAGCGGGGGGTCTGGGGCCAACGTCCTGACTTTC. This chain links TRBV5-1 with TRBJ2-6, with 13 bases fitting TRBD2. V was clipped by 3 bases and J by 1 base; unmatched bases: 1. This CDR3 has 17 amino acids. Germline V gene data show CDR1 as SGHRS and CDR2 as YFSETQ. The full variable domain, in which reference TRBV5-1 and TRBJ2-6 provide the parts outside the CDR3, is KAGVTQTPRYLIKTRGQQVTLSCSPISGHRSVSWYQQTPGQGLQFLFEYFSETQRNKGNFPGRFSGRQFSNSRSEMNVSTLELGDSALYLCASSSTSGGSGANVLTFGAGSRLTVL.

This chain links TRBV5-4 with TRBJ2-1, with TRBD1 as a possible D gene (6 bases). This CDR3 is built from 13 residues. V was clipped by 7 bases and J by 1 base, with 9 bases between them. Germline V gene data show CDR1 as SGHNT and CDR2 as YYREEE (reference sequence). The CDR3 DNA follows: TGTGCCAGCGAAGACAGGTCCTACAATGAGCAGTTCTTC. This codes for CASEDRSYNEQFF.

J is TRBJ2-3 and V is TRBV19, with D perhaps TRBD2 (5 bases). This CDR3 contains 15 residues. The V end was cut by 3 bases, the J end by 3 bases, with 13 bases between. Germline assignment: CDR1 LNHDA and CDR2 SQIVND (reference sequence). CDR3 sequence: CASSMSGSRTDTQYF. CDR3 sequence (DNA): TGTGCCAGTAGTATGAGTGGGAGTCGGACAGATACGCAGTATTTT.

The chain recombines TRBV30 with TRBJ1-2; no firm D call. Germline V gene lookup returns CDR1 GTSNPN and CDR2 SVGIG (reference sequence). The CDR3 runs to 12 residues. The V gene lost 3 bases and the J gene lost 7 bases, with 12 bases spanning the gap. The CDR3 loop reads CAWRSGRGGYTF. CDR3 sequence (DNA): TGTGCCTGGAGATCCGGGCGGGGTGGCTACACCTTC.

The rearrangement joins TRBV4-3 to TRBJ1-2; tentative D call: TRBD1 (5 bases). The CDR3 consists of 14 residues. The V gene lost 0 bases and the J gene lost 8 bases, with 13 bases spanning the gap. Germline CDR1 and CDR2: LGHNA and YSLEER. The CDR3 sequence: CASSQEGSAGGYTF. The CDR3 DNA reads TGCGCCAGCAGCCAAGAGGGATCGGCAGGGGGCTACACCTTC.

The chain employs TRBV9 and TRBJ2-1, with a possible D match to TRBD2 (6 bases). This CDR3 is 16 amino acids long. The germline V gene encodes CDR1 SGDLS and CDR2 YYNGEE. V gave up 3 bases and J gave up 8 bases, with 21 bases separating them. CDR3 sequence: CASSARSGGVYHEQFF. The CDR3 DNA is TGTGCCAGCAGCGCCCGGTCCGGCGGGGTTTACCATGAGCAGTTCTTC.

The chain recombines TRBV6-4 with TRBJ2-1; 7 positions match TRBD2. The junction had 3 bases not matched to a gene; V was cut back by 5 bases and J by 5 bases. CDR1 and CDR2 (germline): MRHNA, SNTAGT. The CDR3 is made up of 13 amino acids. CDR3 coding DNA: TGTGCCAGCAGTAGCGGGGAAAACAATGAGCAGTTCTTC. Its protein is CASSSGENNEQFF.

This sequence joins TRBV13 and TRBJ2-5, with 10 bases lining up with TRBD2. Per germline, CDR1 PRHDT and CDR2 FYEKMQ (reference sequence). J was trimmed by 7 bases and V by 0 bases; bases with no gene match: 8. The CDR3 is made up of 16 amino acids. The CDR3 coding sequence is TGTGCCAGCAGCTTAGGGACTAGCGGGTCTGTGGGGACCCAGTACTTC. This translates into CASSLGTSGSVGTQYF.

The CDR3 bases are TGTGCCTGTACCCTCGGGGGAGTCTATGGCTACACCTTC. Translating it yields CACTLGGVYGYTF. The chain recombines TRBV30 with TRBJ1-2; D perhaps matches TRBD1 (5 bases). With 6 bases removed from V and 4 bases from J, the gap between germline ends came to 15 bases. The length of the CDR3 is 13 residues. Germline CDR1 is GTSNPN and CDR2 is SVGIG (reference sequence).

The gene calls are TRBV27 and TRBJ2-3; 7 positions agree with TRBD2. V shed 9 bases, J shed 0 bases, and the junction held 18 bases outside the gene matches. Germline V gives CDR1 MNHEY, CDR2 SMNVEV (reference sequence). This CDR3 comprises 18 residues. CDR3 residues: CASRPRWESGVSTDTQYF. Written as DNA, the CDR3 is TGTGCCAGTCGGCCCAGGTGGGAAAGCGGGGTAAGCACAGATACGCAGTATTTT.

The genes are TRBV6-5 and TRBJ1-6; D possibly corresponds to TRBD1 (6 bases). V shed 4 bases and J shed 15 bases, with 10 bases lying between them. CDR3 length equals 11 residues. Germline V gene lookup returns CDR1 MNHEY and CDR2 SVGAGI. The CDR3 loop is CASSFGQNLHF. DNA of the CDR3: TGTGCCAGCAGTTTCGGACAGAACCTCCACTTT.

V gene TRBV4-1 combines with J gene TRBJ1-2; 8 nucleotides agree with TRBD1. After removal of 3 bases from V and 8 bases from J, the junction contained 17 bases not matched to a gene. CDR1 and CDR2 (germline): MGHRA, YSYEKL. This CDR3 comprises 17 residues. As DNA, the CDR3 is TGCGCCAGCAGCCACCAGCCGGGGAGACAGGGGACAGGAGGCTACACCTTC. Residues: CASSHQPGRQGTGGYTF.

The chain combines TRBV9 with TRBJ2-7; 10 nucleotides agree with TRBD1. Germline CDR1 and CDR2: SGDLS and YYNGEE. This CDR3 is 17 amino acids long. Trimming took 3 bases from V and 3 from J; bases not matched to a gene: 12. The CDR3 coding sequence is TGTGCCAGCAGCGACGGGACAGGGGCCCGAGACGACTACGAGCAGTACTTC. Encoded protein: CASSDGTGARDDYEQYF.

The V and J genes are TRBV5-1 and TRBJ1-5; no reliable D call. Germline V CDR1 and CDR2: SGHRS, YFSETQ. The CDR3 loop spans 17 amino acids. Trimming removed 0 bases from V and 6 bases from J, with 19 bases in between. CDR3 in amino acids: CASSLGPGLRFIQPQHF. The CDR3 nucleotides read TGCGCCAGCAGCTTGGGGCCAGGCCTTAGGTTTATTCAGCCCCAGCATTTT. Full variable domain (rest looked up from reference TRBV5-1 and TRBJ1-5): KAGVTQTPRYLIKTRGQQVTLSCSPISGHRSVSWYQQTPGQGLQFLFEYFSETQRNKGNFPGRFSGRQFSNSRSEMNVSTLELGDSALYLCASSLGPGLRFIQPQHFGDGTRLSIL.

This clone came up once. As DNA, the CDR3 is TGTGCCAGCAGCGCCGGACATACCCCCTTAGAGCAGTTCTTC. Its protein product is CASSAGHTPLEQFF. The chain uses TRBV7-7 and TRBJ2-1; D may be TRBD1 (5 bases). Germline assignment: CDR1 SSHAT and CDR2 FNYEAQ (reference sequence). V shed 5 bases and J shed 10 bases, with 18 bases lying between them. The CDR3 totals 14 residues.

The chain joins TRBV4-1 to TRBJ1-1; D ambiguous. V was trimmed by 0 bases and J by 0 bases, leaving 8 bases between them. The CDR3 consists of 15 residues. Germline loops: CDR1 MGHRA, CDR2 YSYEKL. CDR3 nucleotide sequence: TGCGCCAGCAGCCAAGAGGGCACCATGAACACTGAAGCTTTCTTT. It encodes CASSQEGTMNTEAFF.

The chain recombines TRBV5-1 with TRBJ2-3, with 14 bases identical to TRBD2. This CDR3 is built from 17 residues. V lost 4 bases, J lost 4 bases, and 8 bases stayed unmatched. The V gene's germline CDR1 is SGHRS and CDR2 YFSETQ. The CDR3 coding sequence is TGCGCCAGCAGCCTGGGACTAGCGGGGGTAATGTCAGATACGCAGTATTTT. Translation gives CASSLGLAGVMSDTQYF.

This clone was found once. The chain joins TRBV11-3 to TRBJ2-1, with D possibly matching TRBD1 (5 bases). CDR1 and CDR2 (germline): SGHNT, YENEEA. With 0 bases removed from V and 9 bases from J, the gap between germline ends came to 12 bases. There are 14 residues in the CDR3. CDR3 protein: CASSLDPSGSEQFF. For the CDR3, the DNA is TGTGCCAGCAGCTTAGACCCTTCAGGGTCTGAGCAGTTCTTC.